This TCR beta chain was obtained from a study of T cell responses to AZD1222 COVID-19 vaccine. The CDR3 is 18 amino acids. V lost 0 bases and J lost 0; bases outside the gene matches: 6. Germline loops: CDR1 SGHRS, CDR2 YFSETQ. Data came from immunoSEQ multiplex PCR; TCRdb stores just in-frame clones and leaves some out. Here the sample spans 100,000 or so clones, around nine tenths being singletons. Source: peripheral blood, taken 28 days after the second AZD1222 dose. The sequence came from an adult who received the AZD1222 COVID-19 vaccine. The V and J genes are TRBV5-1 and TRBJ2-3; the match to TRBD2 covers 11 bases. The CDR3 DNA reads as TGCGCCAGCAGCTTGGGACTAGCGGGGAACCCTAGCACAGATACGCAGTATTTT. Translation: CASSLGLAGNPSTDTQYF.